This TCR beta chain came from a study of CD8 T cells in Susac syndrome. RNA totalling roughly 0.45 to 1 ug underwent reverse transcription with random hexamers. From the immunoSEQ multiplex PCR reads, TCRdb called clonotypes with MiXCR, one entry per CDR3 protein. The repertoire includes 400,000 to 550,000 distinct CDR3 sequences, roughly 85% of them detected once, and approximately 0.12% sits in the top ten. This sequence originates from a human donor with multiple sclerosis. Sequencing was performed on CD8+ T cells from PBMCs.

CDR3 amino acids: CSGGDGDEQYF. The CDR3 nucleotides read TGCAGCGGAGGGGACGGCGACGAGCAGTACTTC. The rearrangement links TRBV29-1 to TRBJ2-7; D is possibly TRBD1 or TRBD2 (5 bases each). Germline CDR1 is SQVTM and CDR2 is ANQGSEA. This CDR3 is built from 11 residues. V lost 7 bases and J lost 5, with 12 bases in between.